The 4 T cell receptor beta chains given below trace back to one sample, sequenced in a study of T cells in Graves' hyperthyroidism and ophthalmopathy. RNA transcripts yielded amplified TCR beta CDR3 regions. When the TCR CDR3 underwent first-round RT-PCR, the HTBI primer set was used. TCRdb re-derived calls from the multiplex PCR reads in MiXCR, one entry per CDR3 protein. The repertoire includes some 740,000 distinct CDR3 sequences, around 15% of them detected once, and 10% sits in the top ten. Sequencing used blood. These receptors all stem from a woman under 30 with Graves' hyperthyroidism.

This sequence joins TRBV6-2 or TRBV6-3 and TRBJ2-3, with 12 bases aligning to TRBD2. There are 14 residues in the CDR3. The trim removed 7 bases at V and 7 bases at J, leaving 6 bases unmatched. Germline V gene lookup returns CDR1 MNHEY and CDR2 SVGEGT. The CDR3 protein is CASTRLAGAHTQYF. The CDR3 DNA reads TGTGCCAGCACAAGACTAGCGGGAGCCCATACGCAGTATTTT.

This clonotype was found a few times. The chain links TRBV7-9 to TRBJ1-2; D uncertain. The CDR3 has 13 amino acids. V gave up 1 base and J gave up 5 bases, with 8 bases separating them. Germline V gives CDR1 SEHNR, CDR2 FQNEAQ (reference sequence). CDR3 sequence: CASSLGPMYGYTF. CDR3 bases: TGTGCCAGCAGCTTAGGACCAATGTATGGCTACACCTTC.

The chain carries TRBV12-3 or TRBV12-4 and TRBJ1-5; D gene unclear. Trimming took 7 bases from V and 0 from J, leaving 13 bases between them. The CDR3 runs 15 residues. The CDR3 sequence is CASNPGLDSNQPQHF. In DNA form, the CDR3 reads TGTGCCAGCAACCCGGGCTTAGATAGCAATCAGCCCCAGCATTTT.

V usage is TRBV24-1 and J usage is TRBJ2-3; 7 bases map to TRBD2. The V gene's germline CDR1 is KGHDR and CDR2 SFDVKD. V dropped 2 bases and J dropped 6; count of bases not matched to a gene: 7. The CDR3 totals 15 residues. The CDR3 DNA is TGTGCCACCAGTGATTCGTGGGAGGGCCTTGATACGCAGTATTTT. This codes for CATSDSWEGLDTQYF.